Listed below are T cell receptor beta chains from one sample, sequenced in a study of blood T cell repertoires in COVID-19. The protocol was immunoSEQ multiplex PCR, while the TCRdb copy is restricted to in-frame clones and leaves out a portion. The data contain about 370,000 clones, approximately 91% of them singletons. The sample taken for sequencing was PBMCs or T cells enriched from blood (not recorded which). The receptor source for this set is a woman in her 40s who had been exposed to COVID-19. Both conserved end residues are part of each CDR3. Each record gives: V gene, J gene, CDR3 protein.

>TRBV24-1|TRBJ2-5
CATEDSPQETQYF
>TRBV11-2|TRBJ1-2
CASSHRARRVYGYTF
>TRBV6-2/TRBV6-3|TRBJ1-2
CASSWVQSYGYTF
>TRBV12-2|TRBJ2-5
CASRSDTPRVQREGQETQYF
>TRBV30|TRBJ1-5
CAWGAPDRYQPQHF
>TRBV6-5|TRBJ1-5
CASRGGLNQPQHF
>TRBV5-1|TRBJ1-2
CASSLNQGGSYGYTF
>TRBV29-1|TRBJ2-7
CSVDAGPTYEQYF
>TRBV2|TRBJ1-4
CASSEADRGNEKLFF
>TRBV2|TRBJ2-3
CASHQRETDTQYF